This T cell receptor (beta chain) was observed in a study of T cell changes during pregnancy in multiple sclerosis. Sequencing used immunoSEQ multiplex PCR; TCRdb keeps in-frame clones, though not all of them. The sample records roughly 49,000 clones, 92% being singletons. This clone has a handful of counts. This sequence originates from a female donor in good health, enrolled as a control in a pregnancy study. The sequencing used CD4+ T cells from peripheral blood mononuclear cells, collected in the second trimester of pregnancy.

The CDR3 DNA reads as TGTGCCAGCAGCATCGCGGACACTGAAGCTTTCTTT. Translating gives CASSIADTEAFF. The rearrangement joins TRBV7-9 to TRBJ1-1, with D unclear. V lost 5 bases to trimming and J lost 3 bases, with 7 bases between them. Germline CDR1 and CDR2: SEHNR and FQNEAQ (reference sequence). There are 12 residues in the CDR3.